A single sample gave rise to the 20 T cell receptor beta chains below, sequenced in a study of regulatory T cells in long-lasting Graves disease. Libraries of TCR beta came from iRepertoire HTBI primers plus Arm-PCR of CDR3 regions. TCRdb independently ran MiXCR on the multiplex PCR reads; one entry per CDR3 protein. The table includes roughly 400,000 distinct CDR3 sequences, roughly 21% detected once. Time point denoted: persistent/refractory GD, antithyroid drugs over 5 years with positive TRAb. PBMC RNA served as the TCR library source. The sample consisted of peripheral blood mononuclear cells (PBMCs), taken when the disease was refractory, from a patient treated with antithyroid drugs. These receptors all come from a female donor with Graves disease.

This sequence joins TRBV7-2 and TRBJ1-1; perhaps TRBD1 as D (5 bases). The CDR3 runs to 15 residues. Trimming left V 3 bases short and J 4 bases short, with 15 bases between. CDR1 is SGHTA and CDR2 is FQGNSA in the germline V gene. The CDR3 reads CASSFPHGGSTEAFF. The CDR3 region has the DNA TGTGCCAGCAGCTTCCCTCATGGGGGGAGCACTGAAGCTTTCTTT.

This chain connects TRBV9 to TRBJ2-1; 8 bases fit TRBD2. The CDR3 has 16 amino acids. The germline V gene encodes CDR1 SGDLS and CDR2 YYNGEE. The V and J ends lost 4 bases and 4 bases, in that order; junction bases with no gene match: 10. CDR3 nucleotide sequence: TGTGCCAGCAGCTCTACCGGGACTAGGGGATACAATGAGCAGTTCTTC. The encoded protein is CASSSTGTRGYNEQFF.

The gene calls are TRBV11-2 and TRBJ2-5; possibly TRBD2 for D (7 bases). Trimming took off 5 bases at V and 4 bases at J, with 14 bases between the two ends. Germline V CDR1 and CDR2: SGHAT, FQNNGV. The CDR3 spans 14 residues. This CDR3 reads CASSPWGGRETQYF. The CDR3 region has the DNA TGTGCCAGCAGCCCCTGGGGGGGGCGAGAGACCCAGTACTTC.

The rearrangement uses TRBV28 and TRBJ2-3; tentatively, D is TRBD2 (5 bases). Germline V gene lookup returns CDR1 MDHEN and CDR2 SYDVKM. The CDR3 extends over 15 amino acids. V was shortened by 3 bases and J by 1 base, with 11 bases between the two germline ends. This CDR3 reads CASSFIMEGTDTQYF. The CDR3 nucleotides are TGTGCCAGCAGTTTTATTATGGAGGGCACAGATACGCAGTATTTT.

This clonotype came up many times. The chain joins TRBV20-1 to TRBJ1-1; D is unclear. Trimming left V 4 bases short and J 1 base short, with 10 bases between. The CDR3 is 13 amino acids. The germline gives CDR1 DFQATT, CDR2 SNEGSKA (reference sequence). The CDR3 loop reads CSATDRRNTEAFF. CDR3 bases: TGCAGTGCTACCGACCGGAGGAACACTGAAGCTTTCTTT.

Note on this clonotype: A clone one base away is much larger, so this may be a read error. The V gene is TRBV3-1, the J gene TRBJ1-4, with TRBD1 matching 7 bases. CDR3 length equals 14 residues. Germline CDR1 LGHDT, CDR2 YNNKEL (reference sequence). CDR3 nucleotides: TGTGCCAGCAGCCAGGGACAGAGAAATGAAAAACTGCTTTTT. It codes for CASSQGQRNEKLLF.

This clonotype was counted ten times or more. At one of its ends the junction is not consistent with the germline gene, which may arise from a read error. The genes are TRBV28 and TRBJ1-1, with a possible D match to TRBD1 (6 bases). The CDR3 has 15 residues. CDR1 MDHEN and CDR2 SYDVKM come from the germline V gene. The CDR3 here is CASSLFGGPGTEAFF. The CDR3 DNA reads TGTGCCAGCAGCTTATTCGGGGGCCCTGGCACTGAAGCTTTCTTT.

The table lists this clonotype with many counts. V gene TRBV28 combines with J gene TRBJ2-5, with 7 nucleotides matching TRBD1. The CDR3 spans 14 residues. The junction had 8 bases not matched to a gene; V was cut back by 4 bases and J by 6 bases. The germline V gene encodes CDR1 MDHEN and CDR2 SYDVKM. The CDR3 DNA follows: TGTGCCAGCAGTTCGCCGACAGGGTGGCAGACCCAGTACTTC. It is translated as CASSSPTGWQTQYF.

For this clonotype: With only one base between it and a far larger clone, this is likely a read error. The J gene is TRBJ2-5, the V gene TRBV7-2; TRBD2 is a possible D gene (7 bases). Germline lookup yields CDR1 SGHTA and CDR2 FQGNSA. The V end was cut by 6 bases, the J end by 4 bases, with 18 bases between. The CDR3 extends over 15 amino acids. Here the CDR3 reads CASSQRRGAGETQYF. The CDR3 DNA sequence: TGTGCCAGCAGTCAGAGACGGGGGGCGGGAGAGACCCAGTACTTC.

This clonotype was observed a few times. The chain has TRBV7-9 and TRBJ2-7; 8 bases agree with TRBD1. CDR1 is SEHNR, CDR2 FQNEAQ, per germline (reference sequence). The CDR3 totals 15 residues. The V and J ends lost 4 bases and 2 bases, in that order; junction bases with no gene match: 7. The CDR3 loop is CASSSEQGVTYEQYF. The CDR3 bases are TGTGCCAGCAGCTCGGAACAGGGGGTGACCTACGAGCAGTACTTC.

This clonotype has a handful of counts. The chain uses TRBV5-1 and TRBJ2-2, with 9 nucleotides matching TRBD1. This CDR3 has 17 residues. Trimming at V came to 4 bases and at J to 4 bases, leaving 11 bases not matched to a gene. The germline gives CDR1 SGHRS, CDR2 YFSETQ. The CDR3 region has the DNA TGCGCCAGCAGCCCAACCTCCGGGACAGGGCCCACCGGGGAGCTGTTTTTT. Translated: CASSPTSGTGPTGELFF. Variable domain in full (rest from reference TRBV5-1 and TRBJ2-2): KAGVTQTPRYLIKTRGQQVTLSCSPISGHRSVSWYQQTPGQGLQFLFEYFSETQRNKGNFPGRFSGRQFSNSRSEMNVSTLELGDSALYLCASSPTSGTGPTGELFFGEGSRLTVL.

This chain links TRBV6-1 with TRBJ2-2; 8 nucleotides agree with TRBD1. This CDR3 comprises 14 residues. Germline V gives CDR1 MNHNS, CDR2 SASEGT. The V gene end was trimmed by 5 bases and the J gene end by 7 bases; junction bases not matched to a gene: 6. CDR3 region: CASSKQGESGELFF. The CDR3 DNA follows: TGTGCCAGCAGTAAACAGGGGGAAAGCGGGGAGCTGTTTTTT.

This clonotype was counted ten times or more. The chain uses TRBV12-3 or TRBV12-4 and TRBJ1-5; no reliable D call. CDR3 size: 12 residues. V lost 6 bases and J 6 bases, leaving 9 bases between the germline ends. The CDR3 loop is CASSSDGQPQHF. Written as DNA, the CDR3 is TGTGCCAGCAGCTCGGACGGTCAGCCCCAGCATTTT.

This clonotype was observed at least ten times. The J gene is TRBJ2-4, the V gene TRBV20-1, with D perhaps matching TRBD2 (5 bases). V was pared by 5 bases and J by 0 bases, with 11 bases between. The CDR3 is made up of 14 amino acids. Germline assignment: CDR1 DFQATT and CDR2 SNEGSKA (reference sequence). The CDR3 DNA follows: TGCAGTGCTTCAAACGGGATAGCCAAAAACATTCAGTACTTC. Translating it yields CSASNGIAKNIQYF.

This clonotype was seen once. This chain connects TRBV12-3 or TRBV12-4 to TRBJ2-5; 9 bases fit TRBD1. Trimming cost V 9 bases and J 5 bases; bases outside gene matches: 16. The CDR3 consists of 16 residues. CDR3 nucleotides: TGTGCCAGTAGGGGTACGGGACAGGGAGGTCGGGAGACCCAGTACTTC. Translated: CASRGTGQGGRETQYF.

CDR3 sequence reads: CASNGYNQPQHF. The CDR3 DNA reads as TGTGCCAGTAACGGATACAATCAGCCCCAGCATTTT. The chain couples TRBV19 to TRBJ1-5; D gene uncertain. This CDR3 spans 12 amino acids. The germline gives CDR1 LNHDA, CDR2 SQIVND (reference sequence). Between the trimmed V and J ends, which lost 7 bases and 3 bases, there was a span of 7 bases.

V is TRBV11-1 and J is TRBJ2-2, with D maybe TRBD2 (5 bases). Germline lookup yields CDR1 SGHAT and CDR2 FQDESV (reference sequence). CDR3 size: 15 residues. V was cut by 2 bases and J by 6 bases, with 13 bases left in between. CDR3 sequence (DNA): TGTGCCAGCAGCTTATTCTCTGCCGGGGCCGGGGAGCTGTTTTTT. This encodes CASSLFSAGAGELFF.

The CDR3 DNA reads as TGTGCCACCAGTAGGCTAGCGGGAGAGACCCAGTACTTC. Translation gives CATSRLAGETQYF. The chain has TRBV15 and TRBJ2-5; 8 bases fit TRBD2. V was clipped by 6 bases and J by 4 bases; unmatched bases: 4. The CDR3 loop spans 13 amino acids. Germline V gene data show CDR1 as LNHNV and CDR2 as YYDKDF (reference sequence).

This clonotype was observed a handful of times. The rearrangement joins TRBV3-1 to TRBJ2-7, with 9 bases matching TRBD2. The CDR3 sequence is 16 residues long. Germline V lookup: CDR1 LGHDT, CDR2 YNNKEL (reference sequence). V shed 1 base, J shed 4 bases, and the junction held 8 bases outside the gene matches. The chain's CDR3 is CASSQVIAGVMYEQYF. CDR3 bases: TGTGCCAGCAGCCAAGTGATAGCGGGAGTGATGTACGAGCAGTACTTC.

This chain connects TRBV12-3 or TRBV12-4 to TRBJ2-2; 8 nucleotides match TRBD1. V shed 7 bases, J shed 7 bases, and the junction held 11 bases outside the gene matches. The CDR3 extends over 15 amino acids. CDR3 in amino acids: CASTTRQGALGELFF. The CDR3 DNA reads as TGTGCCAGCACCACGCGGCAGGGGGCACTCGGGGAGCTGTTTTTT.